This T cell receptor (beta chain) was found in a study of CD8 T cells in ankylosing spondylitis. Using its own MiXCR run on the 5' RACE reads, TCRdb lists one record per CDR3 protein. Among a few hundred thousand distinct CDR3 sequences listed, about 10% were seen once. The V gene's germline CDR1 is DFQATT and CDR2 SNEGSKA (reference sequence). The CDR3 has 16 residues. Trimming removed 5 bases from V and 8 bases from J; junction bases left unmatched: 17. In this sample, this clonotype turned up a few times. The sample was blood, either unsorted or a sorted T cell fraction (not recorded which). The TCR originated in a male donor with ankylosing spondylitis or in good health (not recorded which). The chain combines TRBV20-1 with TRBJ2-3; 9 bases fit TRBD2. The CDR3 spells CSAAGSSGGPRGTQYF. The CDR3 coding sequence is TGCAGTGCTGCGGGGAGTAGCGGGGGTCCACGAGGTACGCAGTATTTT.